The 16 T cell receptor beta chains below were found in one sample sequenced in a study of T cell repertoires in cytomegalovirus infection. No cognate antigen is known for these TCRs. Each CDR3 protein is one row after TCRdb ran MiXCR on the reads. The table lists about 150,000 distinct CDR3 sequences, around 30% of them singletons. The sequencing used CD8+ T cells from cultured PBMCs, collected from culture after CMV antigen stimulation. The origin of the receptors is a human donor in good health (CMV status not recorded). Some clones in this sample may be carry-over from other donors' samples.

This clonotype occurred a few times. In nucleotides, the CDR3 is TGTGCCAGCAGCCCCGGCGCCCTCTACCTCCTCACTGAAGCTTTCTTT. Protein product: CASSPGALYLLTEAFF. V and J are TRBV28 and TRBJ1-1; unclear D gene. The V end was cut by 6 bases, the J end by 4 bases, with 21 bases between. The CDR3 has 16 amino acids. In germline, CDR1 is MDHEN, CDR2 SYDVKM.

A few counts support this clonotype. V and J are TRBV7-9 and TRBJ1-4; D may be TRBD1 (5 bases). Germline V gene data show CDR1 as SEHNR and CDR2 as FQNEAQ (reference sequence). Trimming took 3 bases from V and 5 from J, leaving 16 bases between them. This CDR3 comprises 16 residues. The CDR3 sequence is CASSFPVGTVNEKLFF. The CDR3 DNA reads TGTGCCAGCAGCTTCCCGGTGGGGACTGTAAATGAAAAACTGTTTTTT.

This clonotype was seen a handful of times. The J gene is TRBJ1-2, the V gene TRBV6-5; TRBD1 might be the D (5 bases). CDR3 length: 16 amino acids. Trimming shortened V by 4 bases and J by 3 bases, and 18 bases separated the two germline ends. Germline V gene sequence: CDR1 MNHEY, CDR2 SVGAGI. The CDR3 nucleotides read TGTGCCAGCAGTTCTTCCGTTCAGGGATGGGACTATGGCTACACCTTC. Residues: CASSSSVQGWDYGYTF.

This clonotype came up many times. This chain joins TRBV12-3 or TRBV12-4 and TRBJ2-3; 8 positions agree with TRBD2. The ends lost 6 bases at V and 6 bases at J; junction bases unmatched: 5. This CDR3 contains 13 residues. The CDR3 loop reads CASSGGVMDTQYF. The CDR3 DNA sequence: TGTGCCAGCAGCGGGGGGGTCATGGATACGCAGTATTTT.

The rearrangement uses TRBV7-2 and TRBJ2-7; unclear D gene. Trimming cost V 3 bases and J 1 base, with 7 bases left between them. CDR1 and CDR2 from the germline V gene are SGHTA and FQGNSA. The length of the CDR3 is 13 residues. The CDR3 here is CASSFTASYEQYF. The CDR3, as DNA: TGTGCCAGCAGCTTTACAGCGTCCTACGAGCAGTACTTC.

Comments on this clonotype: Sequence at one end of the junction differs from germline and may be a read error. This chain links TRBV7-8 with TRBJ1-1; D not certain. There are 12 residues in the CDR3. Germline CDR1 is SGHVS and CDR2 is FQNEAQ. In nucleotides, the CDR3 is TGTGCTAGCAGCGATGGCACGACTGAAGCTTTCTTT. Its translation: CASSDGTTEAFF.

This clonotype has ten or more counts. V usage is TRBV7-2 and J usage is TRBJ2-7; D ambiguous. Looked up from germline, CDR1 is SGHTA and CDR2 is FQGNSA. Trimming took 2 bases from V and 6 from J, leaving 8 bases between them. The CDR3 totals 12 residues. The CDR3 DNA reads TGTGCCAGCAGCTTATCCACAGTCGAGCAGTACTTC. Protein: CASSLSTVEQYF.

This rearrangement joins TRBV6-1 to TRBJ2-7; 7 nucleotides match TRBD1. Trimming cost V 10 bases and J 5 bases; bases outside gene matches: 8. CDR1 and CDR2 (germline): MNHNS, SASEGT. The CDR3 covers 12 residues. CDR3 sequence: CATNRGVDEQYF. The CDR3 nucleotides are TGTGCCACCAACAGGGGAGTAGACGAGCAGTACTTC.

The chain combines TRBV4-1 with TRBJ1-5, with D unresolved. V lost 3 bases, J lost 4 bases, and 16 bases lay in between. The length of the CDR3 is 16 residues. The V gene's germline CDR1 is MGHRA and CDR2 YSYEKL. This CDR3 is CASSHPTEGQNQPQHF. CDR3 DNA sequence: TGCGCCAGCAGCCATCCGACCGAAGGCCAAAATCAGCCCCAGCATTTT.

The gene calls are TRBV14 and TRBJ2-3; D is unclear. Germline V gene data show CDR1 as SGHDN and CDR2 as FVKESK. V was shortened by 5 bases and J by 4 bases, with 19 bases between the two germline ends. The CDR3 contains 16 residues. This CDR3 reads CASSDRVGSTSDTQYF. The CDR3 DNA sequence: TGTGCCAGCAGCGATAGAGTAGGCTCTACTTCAGATACGCAGTATTTT. The full variable domain, in which reference TRBV14 and TRBJ2-3 provide the parts outside the CDR3, is EAGVTQFPSHSVIEKGQTVTLRCDPISGHDNLYWYRRVMGKEIKFLLHFVKESKQDESGMPNNRFLAERTGGTYSTLKVQPAELEDSGVYFCASSDRVGSTSDTQYFGPGTRLTVL.

The CDR3 here is CASSLEPGKAYNEQFF. The CDR3 DNA is TGCGCCAGCAGCTTGGAACCGGGGAAAGCCTACAATGAGCAGTTCTTC. V and J are TRBV5-1 and TRBJ2-1; D is possibly TRBD2 (5 bases). V lost 0 bases and J lost 2, with 12 bases in between. Germline CDR1 reads SGHRS; CDR2 reads YFSETQ. The length of the CDR3 is 16 residues.

This clonotype was seen a few times. J is TRBJ2-1 and V is TRBV7-6, with D uncertain. Trimming stripped 5 bases from V and 7 bases from J, with 9 bases between. The CDR3 covers 12 residues. Per germline, CDR1 SGHVS and CDR2 FNYEAQ. This CDR3 is CASSKIMNEQFF. The CDR3 nucleotides are TGTGCCAGCAGCAAAATAATGAATGAGCAGTTCTTC.

This clonotype was detected a few times. The chain links TRBV27 to TRBJ1-5; 7 bases match TRBD1. This CDR3 has 15 residues. Trimming took 6 bases from V and 3 from J; bases not matched to a gene: 8. The germline gives CDR1 MNHEY, CDR2 SMNVEV (reference sequence). The CDR3 sequence: CASSPRTGYNQPQHF. The CDR3 coding sequence is TGTGCCAGCAGCCCCAGGACAGGCTACAATCAGCCCCAGCATTTT.

This clonotype was seen many times. The rearrangement uses TRBV7-2 and TRBJ2-7; D gene ambiguous. The CDR3 length is 14 residues. The ends were cut back, 5 bases at V and 4 bases at J, with 15 bases in the middle. The germline gives CDR1 SGHTA, CDR2 FQGNSA. Written as DNA, the CDR3 is TGTGCCAGCAGCGTCGGCCCGGCTTCGTACGAGCAGTACTTC. This gives the protein CASSVGPASYEQYF.

The rearrangement uses TRBV7-8 and TRBJ1-5; the D gene is possibly TRBD1 (5 bases). V lost 4 bases and J 5 bases, leaving 21 bases between the germline ends. This CDR3 contains 17 residues. From germline, CDR1 is SGHVS and CDR2 FQNEAQ. DNA for the CDR3: TGTGCCAGCAGCTCTACCCCCCGGACAAGGGGTGATCAGCCCCAGCATTTT. This encodes CASSSTPRTRGDQPQHF. The variable domain in full, with the rest retrieved from reference TRBV7-8 and TRBJ1-5, is GAGVSQSPRYKVAKRGQDVALRCDPISGHVSLFWYQQALGQGPEFLTYFQNEAQLDKSGLPSDRFFAERPEGSVSTLKIQRTQQEDSAVYLCASSSTPRTRGDQPQHFGDGTRLSIL.

This clonotype was counted only a few times. The genes are TRBV19 and TRBJ2-3; possibly TRBD2 for D (5 bases). Germline CDR1 reads LNHDA; CDR2 reads SQIVND (reference sequence). There are 15 residues in the CDR3. V lost 7 bases, J lost 2 bases, and 16 bases lay in between. In DNA form, the CDR3 reads TGTGCCAGTACACCTGGGAGTTCCTTCACAGATACGCAGTATTTT. Encoded protein: CASTPGSSFTDTQYF.